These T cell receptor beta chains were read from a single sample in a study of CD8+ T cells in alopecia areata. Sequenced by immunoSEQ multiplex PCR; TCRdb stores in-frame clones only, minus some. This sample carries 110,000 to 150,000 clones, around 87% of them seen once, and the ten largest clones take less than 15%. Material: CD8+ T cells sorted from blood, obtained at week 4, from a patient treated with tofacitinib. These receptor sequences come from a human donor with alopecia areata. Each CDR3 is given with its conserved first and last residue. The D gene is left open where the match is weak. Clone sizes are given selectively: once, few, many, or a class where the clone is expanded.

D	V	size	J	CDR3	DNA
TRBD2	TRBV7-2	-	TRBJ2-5	CASSLAGGPGETQYF	TGTGCCAGCAGCCTAGCGGGAGGGCCTGGGGAGACCCAGTACTTC
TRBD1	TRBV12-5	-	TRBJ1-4	CASGLPPGQGRREKLFF	TGTGCTAGTGGTTTGCCCCCTGGACAGGGCCGGAGAGAAAAACTGTTTTTT
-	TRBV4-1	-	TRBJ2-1	CASSHLLRRSYNEQFF	TGCGCCAGCAGCCATCTACTTCGGAGATCCTACAATGAGCAGTTCTTC
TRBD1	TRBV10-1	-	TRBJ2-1	CASSTDRVSYNEQFF	TGCGCCAGCAGTACCGACAGGGTATCCTACAATGAGCAGTTCTTC
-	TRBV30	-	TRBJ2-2	CAWSPGTFNTGELFF	TGTGCCTGGAGTCCCGGGACTTTCAACACCGGGGAGCTGTTTTTT
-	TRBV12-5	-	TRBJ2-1	CASGTQGNEQFF	TGTGCTAGTGGAACACAGGGCAATGAGCAGTTCTTC
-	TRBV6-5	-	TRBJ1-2	CASSTGLFYGYTF	TGTGCCAGCAGCACCGGACTGTTCTATGGCTACACCTTC
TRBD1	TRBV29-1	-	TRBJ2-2	CSVIRQGRTGELFF	TGCAGCGTTATTCGACAGGGTCGCACCGGGGAGCTGTTTTTT
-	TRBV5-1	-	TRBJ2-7	CASSLSGTPRSYEQYF	TGCGCCAGCAGCTTGAGCGGGACACCGAGGTCCTACGAGCAGTACTTC
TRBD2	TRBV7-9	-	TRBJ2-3	CASSLGSGDTDTQYF	TGTGCCAGCAGCTTGGGTAGCGGGGACACAGATACGCAGTATTTT
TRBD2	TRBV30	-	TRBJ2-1	CAWSGERGVFLYNEQFF	TGTGCCTGGAGTGGGGAGCGGGGGGTGTTCTTGTACAATGAGCAGTTCTTC
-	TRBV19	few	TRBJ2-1	CASTQGGDYNEQFF	TGTGCCAGTACCCAGGGGGGGGATTACAATGAGCAGTTCTTC
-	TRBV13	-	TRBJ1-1	CASSLGPGAEAFF	TGTGCCAGCAGCTTAGGCCCCGGTGCTGAAGCTTTCTTT
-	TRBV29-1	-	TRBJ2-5	CSVEIRAVVRETQYF	TGCAGCGTTGAAATTAGGGCGGTGGTGAGGGAGACCCAGTACTTC
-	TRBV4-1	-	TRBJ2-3	CASSQAVGSTDTQYF	TGCGCCAGCAGCCAAGCTGTAGGGAGCACAGATACGCAGTATTTT
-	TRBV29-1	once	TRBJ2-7	CGVVRDGYEQYF	TGCGGCGTTGTGCGGGACGGGTACGAGCAGTACTTC
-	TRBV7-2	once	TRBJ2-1	CASSPTERNYNEQFF	TGTGCCAGCAGCCCGACTGAGCGGAACTACAATGAGCAGTTCTTC
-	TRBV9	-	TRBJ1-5	CASSVGLGGQPQHF	TGTGCCAGCAGCGTAGGTTTGGGGGGCCAGCCCCAGCATTTT
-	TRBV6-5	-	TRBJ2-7	CASSSWQSSYEQYF	TGTGCCAGCAGTTCCTGGCAGAGCTCCTACGAGCAGTACTTC
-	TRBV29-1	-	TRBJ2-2	CSVEDGDRGELFF	TGCAGCGTTGAAGACGGAGACCGCGGGGAGCTGTTTTTT
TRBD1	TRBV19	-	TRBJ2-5	CASSIGTGGWETQYF	TGTGCCAGTAGTATAGGGACAGGGGGCTGGGAGACCCAGTACTTC
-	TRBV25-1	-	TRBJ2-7	CATSLGEQYF	TGTGCCACCAGCCTGGGGGAGCAGTACTTC
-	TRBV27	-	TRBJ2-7	CASSLSGSYEQYF	TGTGCCAGCAGTTTGTCGGGGTCCTACGAGCAGTACTTC
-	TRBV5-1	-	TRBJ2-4	CASSLGQGPLAKNIQYF	TGCGCCAGCAGCTTGGGTCAGGGGCCCTTAGCCAAAAACATTCAGTACTTC
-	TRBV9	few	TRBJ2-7	CASSSTRSSYEQYF	TGTGCCAGCAGCTCCACAAGGAGCTCCTACGAGCAGTACTTC
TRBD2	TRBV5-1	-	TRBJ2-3	CASSLGGGPGDTQYF	TGCGCCAGCAGCTTAGGCGGGGGGCCTGGAGATACGCAGTATTTT
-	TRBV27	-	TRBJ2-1	CASSRGSYNEQFF	TGTGCCAGCAGTCGAGGATCCTACAATGAGCAGTTCTTC
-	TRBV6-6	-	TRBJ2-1	CASSYAESSYNEQFF	TGTGCCAGCAGTTACGCAGAAAGCTCCTACAATGAGCAGTTCTTC
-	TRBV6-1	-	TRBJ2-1	CASGEDGEQFF	TGTGCCAGCGGTGAGGACGGTGAGCAGTTCTTC
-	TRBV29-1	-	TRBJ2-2	CSVGTANTGELFF	TGCAGCGTTGGGACAGCTAACACCGGGGAGCTGTTTTTT
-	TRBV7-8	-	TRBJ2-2	CASSLEGRLFF	TGTGCCAGCAGCTTAGAAGGAAGGTTGTTTTTT
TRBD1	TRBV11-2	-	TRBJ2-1	CASSLEWDSSYNEQFF	TGTGCCAGCAGCTTAGAATGGGACAGCTCCTACAATGAGCAGTTCTTC
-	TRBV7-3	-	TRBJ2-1	CASSLVFGTPYNEQFF	TGTGCCAGCAGCTTAGTGTTCGGGACACCCTACAATGAGCAGTTCTTC
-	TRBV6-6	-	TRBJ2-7	CASSQGIEQYF	TGTGCCAGCAGCCAGGGGATCGAGCAGTACTTC
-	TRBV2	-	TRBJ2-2	CASSEPRLLTGELFF	TGTGCCAGCAGTGAACCCCGGCTGCTGACCGGGGAGCTGTTTTTT
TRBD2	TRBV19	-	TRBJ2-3	CASSFWLAGNLHPSSTDTQYF	TGTGCCAGTAGTTTTTGGCTAGCGGGGAATCTGCATCCTTCTAGCACAGATACGCAGTATTTT
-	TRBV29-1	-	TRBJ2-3	CSARGGSTDTQYF	TGCAGCGCTCGAGGTGGCAGCACAGATACGCAGTATTTT
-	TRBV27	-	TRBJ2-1	CASSLSRGNSYNEQFF	TGTGCCAGCAGTTTATCCCGGGGGAACTCCTACAATGAGCAGTTCTTC
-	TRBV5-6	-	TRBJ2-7	CASAPFSVYEQYF	TGTGCCAGCGCCCCTTTTTCTGTTTACGAGCAGTACTTC
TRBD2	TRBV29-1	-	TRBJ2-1	CSGTSGGPEFF	TGCAGCGGGACTAGCGGGGGTCCCGAGTTCTTC